The sequence of this TCR beta chain was determined in a study of cytomegalovirus exposure and HLA in healthy donors. Broader study findings: The finding came from a later analysis; first-cohort TCR clusters tended to co-occur in the approximately 120 validation repertoires. In vitro work confirmed that a few CMV-associated chains recognize CMV antigens.

Looked up from germline, CDR1 is LNHDA and CDR2 is SQIVND (reference sequence). The CDR3 loop spans 16 amino acids. The V segment lost 3 bases and the J segment 5 bases; nucleotides outside the gene matches: 4. Concerning this clone itself: Its antigen remains unknown.

TCRdb's table, derived via immunoSEQ multiplex PCR, lists solely in-frame clones and lacks some. The profile shows some 310,000 clones, approximately 91% of them singletons. This clonotype was obtained from a man aged 25-45 years in good health and CMV-seronegative. The gene calls are TRBV19 and TRBJ2-3; 14 bases are shared with TRBD2. The specimen sequenced was PBMCs. The chain's CDR3 is CASSMATSGGGDTQYF. The CDR3 region has the DNA TGTGCCAGTAGTATGGCGACTAGCGGGGGGGGAGATACGCAGTATTTT.